What follows are 26 T cell receptor beta chains derived from one specimen sequenced in a study of immune evolution from preneoplasia to lung adenocarcinoma. The protocol was immunoSEQ multiplex PCR, while the TCRdb copy is restricted to in-frame clones and leaves out a portion. The top ten hold 4% to 5% of the sample, which has 6,200 or so clones, 85% to 90% seen once. The source material was FFPE invasive lung adenocarcinoma tissue. These receptors came from a person aged 50-75 years with lung adenocarcinoma.

V and J are TRBV19 and TRBJ2-3; no clear D. The germline V gene encodes CDR1 LNHDA and CDR2 SQIVND (reference sequence). Deletions cut 3 bases from V and 2 bases from J, with 12 bases between. The CDR3 consists of 15 residues. The CDR3 loop is CASSIVDGSTDTQYF. The CDR3 bases are TGTGCCAGTAGTATCGTGGACGGATCCACAGATACGCAGTATTTT.

This clone appeared a few times. The rearrangement uses TRBV6-1 and TRBJ1-3, with D maybe TRBD1 (5 bases). The germline V gene has CDR1 MNHNS and CDR2 SASEGT. This CDR3 is 16 amino acids long. The V end was cut by 3 bases, the J end by 0 bases, with 12 bases between. As DNA, the CDR3 is TGTGCCAGCAGTGATTGGGGGTACAACTCTGGAAACACCATATATTTT. Its translation: CASSDWGYNSGNTIYF.

The chain uses TRBV29-1 and TRBJ1-5; TRBD1 agrees at 7 bases. Germline V gives CDR1 SQVTM, CDR2 ANQGSEA. This CDR3 has 12 residues. J lost 2 bases, V lost 7 bases, and 2 bases had no gene match. The CDR3 DNA sequence: TGCAGCGCTGGGACAGGCAATCAGCCCCAGCATTTT. Translating gives CSAGTGNQPQHF. The complete variable domain, with remaining parts taken from reference TRBV29-1 and TRBJ1-5, reads SAVISQKPSRDICQRGTSLTIQCQVDSQVTMMFWYRQQPGQSLTLIATANQGSEATYESGFVIDKFPISRPNLTFSTLTVSNMSPEDSSIYLCSAGTGNQPQHFGDGTRLSIL.

The chain recombines TRBV19 with TRBJ2-5; TRBD2 might be the D (6 bases). Germline CDR1 is LNHDA and CDR2 is SQIVND (reference sequence). The CDR3 has 15 residues. The V end was cut by 5 bases, the J end by 5 bases, with 18 bases between. For the CDR3, the DNA is TGTGCCAGTAGTGTCGGAGGAGGGCCTCGGGAGACCCAGTACTTC. Translation: CASSVGGGPRETQYF.

The gene calls are TRBV7-8 and TRBJ2-2; D perhaps matches TRBD2 (6 bases). This CDR3 is built from 16 residues. Germline V gene lookup returns CDR1 SGHVS and CDR2 FQNEAQ. The V and J ends lost 5 bases and 7 bases respectively, with 20 bases between them. The CDR3 coding sequence is TGTGCCAGCAGCCCACCCCAACTAGCCACCGGCGGGGAGCTGTTTTTT. Its protein is CASSPPQLATGGELFF.

The V call is TRBV4-1, the J call TRBJ1-2; 12 nucleotides agree with TRBD1. Germline CDR1 and CDR2: MGHRA and YSYEKL. The CDR3 has 17 residues. V dropped 0 bases and J dropped 7; count of bases not matched to a gene: 9. CDR3: CASSQDLGTGGASGYTF. As DNA, the CDR3 is TGCGCCAGCAGCCAAGATCTCGGGACAGGGGGCGCGTCTGGCTACACCTTC.

This sequence joins TRBV5-8 and TRBJ1-5, with D uncertain. This CDR3 comprises 13 residues. V was trimmed by 0 bases and J by 3 bases, leaving 4 bases between them. Per the germline V gene, CDR1 is SGHTS and CDR2 is YDEGEE. In DNA, the CDR3 is TGTGCCAGCAGCTTGGGGGACAATCAGCCCCAGCATTTT. Amino acid sequence: CASSLGDNQPQHF. Supplemented by reference TRBV5-8 and TRBJ1-5, the full variable domain reads EAGVTQSPTHLIKTRGQQATLRCSPISGHTSVYWYQQALGLGLQFLLWYDEGEERNRGNFPPRFSGRQFPNYSSELNVNALELEDSALYLCASSLGDNQPQHFGDGTRLSIL.

This clone has just a few counts. The gene calls are TRBV19 and TRBJ2-3, with 7 bases that match TRBD2. Per the germline V gene, CDR1 is LNHDA and CDR2 is SQIVND (reference sequence). The CDR3 extends over 15 amino acids. V lost 3 bases to trimming and J lost 0 bases; unmatched junction nucleotides: 3. Written as DNA, the CDR3 is TGTGCCAGTAGTATTAGCGGGCCCAGCACAGATACGCAGTATTTT. Protein: CASSISGPSTDTQYF. Using reference TRBV19 and TRBJ2-3 for the parts outside the CDR3, the full variable domain is DGGITQSPKYLFRKEGQNVTLSCEQNLNHDAMYWYRQDPGQGLRLIYYSQIVNDFQKGDIAEGYSVSREKKESFPLTVTSAQKNPTAFYLCASSISGPSTDTQYFGPGTRLTVL.

This clone was picked up one time. This rearrangement joins TRBV6-1 to TRBJ1-2; maybe TRBD1 (5 bases). Trimming removed 5 bases from V and 0 bases from J, with 13 bases in between. Germline loops: CDR1 MNHNS, CDR2 SASEGT. This CDR3 region has 15 residues. The DNA of the CDR3 is TGTGCCAGCAGTCTCACCGGGACGGCTAACTATGGCTACACCTTC. Protein product: CASSLTGTANYGYTF.

This sequence joins TRBV15 and TRBJ2-7, with D hard to call. The germline CDR1 and CDR2 sequences are LNHNV and YYDKDF (reference sequence). The V gene lost 1 base and the J gene lost 2 bases, with 15 bases spanning the gap. The CDR3 consists of 16 residues. DNA of the CDR3: TGTGCCACCAGCAGAGTCCCAAGCAGCCGCCCCTACGAGCAGTACTTC. Its protein is CATSRVPSSRPYEQYF.

The chain combines TRBV7-9 with TRBJ2-3; D is perhaps TRBD1 (5 bases). The CDR3 is 13 amino acids. Between the trimmed V and J ends, which lost 6 bases and 7 bases, there was a span of 14 bases. Germline V gene lookup returns CDR1 SEHNR and CDR2 FQNEAQ (reference sequence). CDR3 in amino acids: CASRSPQGNTQYF. CDR3 nucleotide sequence: TGTGCCAGCAGATCGCCTCAGGGAAATACGCAGTATTTT. The full variable domain, with the rest looked up from reference TRBV7-9 and TRBJ2-3, is DTGVSQNPRHKITKRGQNVTFRCDPISEHNRLYWYRQTLGQGPEFLTYFQNEAQLEKSRLLSDRFSAERPKGSFSTLEIQRTEQGDSAMYLCASRSPQGNTQYFGPGTRLTVL.

V gene TRBV5-1 combines with J gene TRBJ2-1, with 7 bases aligning to TRBD2. This CDR3 region has 16 residues. The germline gives CDR1 SGHRS, CDR2 YFSETQ. V shed 4 bases, J shed 4 bases, and the junction held 11 bases outside the gene matches. The CDR3 sequence is CASSGLGGGGYNEQFF. Here the CDR3 DNA reads TGCGCCAGCAGCGGATTGGGCGGGGGAGGGTACAATGAGCAGTTCTTC.

V is TRBV10-3 and J is TRBJ1-4; D possibly corresponds to TRBD1 (6 bases). The CDR3 spans 15 residues. V dropped 5 bases and J dropped 4 bases, with 14 bases sitting between them. From germline, CDR1 is ENHRY and CDR2 SYGVKD. This CDR3 reads CAISTSDRLNEKLFF. The CDR3 DNA sequence: TGTGCCATCAGTACATCCGACAGGCTTAATGAAAAACTGTTTTTT.

The V gene is TRBV20-1, the J gene TRBJ2-7, with D unclear. This CDR3 is 11 amino acids long. Per the germline V gene, CDR1 is DFQATT and CDR2 is SNEGSKA (reference sequence). Trimming took off 7 bases at V and 2 bases at J, with 9 bases between the two ends. DNA for the CDR3: TGCAGTGTTGTCGGAACCTACGAGCAGTACTTC. Translated: CSVVGTYEQYF.

The V call is TRBV5-1, the J call TRBJ1-1; D is possibly TRBD1 (6 bases). CDR1 is SGHRS, CDR2 YFSETQ, per germline. The CDR3 runs 15 residues. V was trimmed by 2 bases and J by 1 base, leaving 12 bases between them. In nucleotides, the CDR3 is TGCGCCAGCAGCTTTACAGGGCCGAGGAACACTGAAGCTTTCTTT. The encoded protein is CASSFTGPRNTEAFF.

The chain combines TRBV30 with TRBJ2-1; D call uncertain. This CDR3 is 18 amino acids long. Trimming cost V 3 bases and J 0 bases, with 21 bases left between them. Germline V gene data show CDR1 as GTSNPN and CDR2 as SVGIG (reference sequence). CDR3 protein: CAWRYNDVQGPSYNEQFF. The CDR3 nucleotides are TGTGCCTGGAGGTACAACGACGTCCAAGGACCCTCCTACAATGAGCAGTTCTTC. Using reference TRBV30 and TRBJ2-1 for the parts outside the CDR3, the full variable domain is SQTIHQWPATLVQPVGSPLSLECTVEGTSNPNLYWYRQAAGRGLQLLFYSVGIGQISSEVPQNLSASRPQDRQFILSSKKLLLSDSGFYLCAWRYNDVQGPSYNEQFFGPGTRLTVL.

The V call is TRBV9, the J call TRBJ2-5, with 7 positions matching TRBD2. The CDR3 is made up of 15 amino acids. Looked up from germline, CDR1 is SGDLS and CDR2 is YYNGEE. V dropped 0 bases and J dropped 5; count of bases not matched to a gene: 7. The CDR3 protein is CASSVEAGDVETQYF. DNA of the CDR3: TGTGCCAGCAGCGTAGAGGCGGGAGACGTGGAGACCCAGTACTTC.

The rearrangement uses TRBV5-5 and TRBJ1-4; D not resolved. This CDR3 is 13 amino acids long. With 4 bases removed from V and 5 bases from J, the gap between germline ends came to 9 bases. Germline CDR1 and CDR2: SGHKS and YYEKEE (reference sequence). DNA of the CDR3: TGTGCCAGCAGCCTTCAGAGAAATGAAAAACTGTTTTTT. Protein: CASSLQRNEKLFF.

A few counts support this clone. This rearrangement joins TRBV6-6 to TRBJ2-1; D call uncertain. The germline CDR1 and CDR2 sequences are MNHNY and SVGAGI (reference sequence). This CDR3 has 11 amino acids. Trimming stripped 7 bases from V and 9 bases from J, with 10 bases between. The CDR3 sequence: CASTAVGEQFF. The CDR3 bases are TGTGCCAGCACCGCGGTCGGTGAGCAGTTCTTC.

CDR3 coding DNA: TGCGCCAGCAGCCAGGCTGTAGGTGATGAAAAACTGTTTTTT. Its protein product is CASSQAVGDEKLFF. The chain uses TRBV4-1 and TRBJ1-4, with unresolved D. The CDR3 runs to 14 residues. Trimming left V 3 bases short and J 6 bases short, with 11 bases between. The germline CDR1 and CDR2 sequences are MGHRA and YSYEKL.

This chain connects TRBV11-1 to TRBJ2-5; tentative D call: TRBD2 (5 bases). CDR3 size: 17 residues. Germline V CDR1 and CDR2: SGHAT, FQDESV (reference sequence). Trimming removed 6 bases from V and 3 bases from J, with 23 bases in between. CDR3 loop: CASSPGVQGRGKETQYF. Written as DNA, the CDR3 is TGTGCCAGCAGTCCCGGAGTCCAAGGTCGGGGAAAAGAGACCCAGTACTTC.

J is TRBJ1-4 and V is TRBV6-1; D is unclear. V was trimmed by 2 bases and J by 8 bases, leaving 6 bases between them. Germline CDR1 and CDR2: MNHNS and SASEGT. This CDR3 has 12 residues. Written as DNA, the CDR3 is TGTGCCAGCAGTGAACTGGAAGAAAAACTGTTTTTT. Translated, it gives CASSELEEKLFF.

The V and J genes are TRBV4-1 and TRBJ2-1; D is possibly TRBD2 (6 bases). Trimming pared 0 bases from V and 1 base from J, leaving 10 bases between. Per germline, CDR1 MGHRA and CDR2 YSYEKL. The CDR3 runs to 16 residues. The chain's CDR3 is CASSQDPGLSYNEQFF. Here the CDR3 DNA reads TGCGCCAGCAGCCAAGATCCCGGACTATCCTACAATGAGCAGTTCTTC.

The CDR3 DNA reads as TGCAGCGTTGGGGACAGTTCCTATGGCTACACCTTC. It translates to CSVGDSSYGYTF. The rearrangement links TRBV29-1 to TRBJ1-2; 7 bases agree with TRBD1. Germline CDR1 SQVTM, CDR2 ANQGSEA. V was pared by 4 bases and J by 4 bases, with 3 bases of the junction left unmatched. CDR3 length: 12 amino acids.

This clone has a handful of counts. The V and J genes are TRBV10-3 and TRBJ2-7; no clear D. CDR3 length equals 13 residues. The germline V gene has CDR1 ENHRY and CDR2 SYGVKD. Trimming stripped 4 bases from V and 7 bases from J, with 14 bases between. The CDR3 reads CAISAGRPSEQYF. The DNA of the CDR3 is TGTGCCATCAGTGCTGGTAGACCCTCGGAGCAGTACTTC.

This clone was seen once. This sequence joins TRBV11-3 and TRBJ1-1, with 7 bases fitting TRBD1. J was trimmed by 4 bases and V by 5 bases; bases with no gene match: 1. CDR1 is SGHNT and CDR2 is YENEEA in the germline V gene. The CDR3 extends over 12 amino acids. CDR3 in amino acids: CASSQGGTEAFF. Here the CDR3 DNA reads TGTGCCAGCAGCCAGGGGGGCACTGAAGCTTTCTTT.